The sequence of this T cell receptor beta chain was determined in a study of blood T cell repertoires in COVID-19. Study as a whole: Sources were T cells, B-cell-depleted T cells, or PBMCs; the material itself was cDNA or gDNA.

The protocol was immunoSEQ multiplex PCR, while the TCRdb copy is restricted to in-frame clones and leaves out a portion. The sample yields around 160,000 clones, around nine tenths seen once. This CDR3 has 15 amino acids. V lost 3 bases to trimming and J lost 8 bases, with 16 bases between them. The germline V gene has CDR1 LGHNA and CDR2 YNFKEQ. The material sequenced was peripheral blood. The gene calls are TRBV4-2 and TRBJ1-4; D is perhaps TRBD1 (5 bases). The sequence derives from a human donor in a cohort sampled during active COVID-19. As DNA, the CDR3 is TGTGCCAGCAGCCAGATCAGGGCCGGGGGGGAAAAACTGTTTTTT. It translates to CASSQIRAGGEKLFF.